This TCR beta chain was documented in a study of T cells after yellow fever vaccination. The study, taken as a whole, reports: Most primary-vaccination clones recurred post-booster (roughly 96% CD4, just over 85% CD8). The secondary response was weaker, and its peak arrived faster, on day 5 versus 15.

The TCR cDNA carried a universal primer site and UMIs from 5'RACE template switching. MiXCR, applied by TCRdb to the 5' RACE reads, yields one record per CDR3 protein. The table shows about 200,000 distinct CDR3 sequences, with under 3.5% occurring only once. This clonotype was counted at least ten times. Its matching antigen is unknown. The sample in question was CD4+ T cells sorted from PBMCs, obtained 10 days after the yellow fever booster vaccination. The sequence was obtained from a man aged 18 to 29 who received the YFV17D yellow fever vaccine.

The CDR3 protein is CASSLAGGTGELFF. The CDR3 DNA sequence: TGTGCCAGCAGCTTAGCGGGGGGGACCGGGGAGCTGTTTTTT. The V gene is TRBV7-7, the J gene TRBJ2-2, with 7 bases matching TRBD2. The CDR3 runs 14 residues. V shed 0 bases and J 5 bases; nucleotides not matched to a gene: 0. From germline, CDR1 is SSHAT and CDR2 FNYEAQ (reference sequence).